Shown below are 27 T cell receptor beta chains from a single sample sequenced in a study of cytomegalovirus exposure and HLA in healthy donors. Researchers ran the PCR with 60 Vbeta and 13 Jbeta primers. Assay: immunoSEQ multiplex PCR; the TCRdb copy retains only in-frame clones and omits some. The sample contains 110,000 to 150,000 clones, approximately 80% of which appear only once. The sequenced sample consisted of PBMCs. These receptors were collected from a male donor in good health and CMV-seronegative.

V usage is TRBV5-1 and J usage is TRBJ2-3; 9 bases line up with TRBD1. Germline CDR1 SGHRS, CDR2 YFSETQ. The trim removed 4 bases at V and 6 bases at J, leaving 6 bases unmatched. CDR3 length: 14 amino acids. The CDR3 reads CASSLQGAGDTQYF. The CDR3 coding sequence is TGCGCCAGCAGCCTACAGGGGGCTGGGGATACGCAGTATTTT.

The chain is built from TRBV19 and TRBJ1-5; D is perhaps TRBD1 (5 bases). CDR1 is LNHDA, CDR2 SQIVND, per germline (reference sequence). V lost 3 bases and J lost 5, with 11 bases in between. There are 14 residues in the CDR3. The CDR3 DNA reads TGTGCCAGTAGTATGTGGGGGGGTGATCAGCCCCAGCATTTT. Protein sequence: CASSMWGGDQPQHF. The whole variable domain, remainder taken from reference TRBV19 and TRBJ1-5, is DGGITQSPKYLFRKEGQNVTLSCEQNLNHDAMYWYRQDPGQGLRLIYYSQIVNDFQKGDIAEGYSVSREKKESFPLTVTSAQKNPTAFYLCASSMWGGDQPQHFGDGTRLSIL.

This clone appeared a few times. The chain employs TRBV5-1 and TRBJ2-3, with 11 positions matching TRBD2. The V segment lost 6 bases and the J segment 4 bases; nucleotides outside the gene matches: 4. This CDR3 is built from 14 residues. The V gene's germline CDR1 is SGHRS and CDR2 YFSETQ. The CDR3 coding sequence is TGCGCCAGCACCTATAGCGGGGGGGCAGATACGCAGTATTTT. This codes for CASTYSGGADTQYF.

The chain combines TRBV6-1 with TRBJ2-1, with a possible D match to TRBD1 (5 bases). The CDR3 is 11 residues long. Germline CDR1 is MNHNS and CDR2 is SASEGT. V lost 11 bases to trimming and J lost 7 bases, with 12 bases between them. In DNA, the CDR3 is TGTGCCTCCAGGGTGGGGAATGAGCAGTTCTTC. It specifies CASRVGNEQFF.

J is TRBJ2-5 and V is TRBV2; 12 bases match TRBD2. The assigned J gene may be wrong: the sequence end matches TRBJ2-7 better. There are 15 residues in the CDR3. Germline V gene sequence: CDR1 SNHLY, CDR2 FYNNEI. DNA for the CDR3: TGTGCCAGCAGCGTGACTAGCGGGGGCTCCTACGAGCAGTACTTC. This codes for CASSVTSGGSYEQYF.

The chain couples TRBV4-2 to TRBJ1-2, with unresolved D. Germline CDR1 LGHNA, CDR2 YNFKEQ. The CDR3 has 14 residues. V lost 0 bases, J lost 5 bases, and 10 bases lay in between. CDR3: CASSQDLGRYGYTF. DNA of the CDR3: TGTGCCAGCAGCCAAGATTTAGGGAGGTATGGCTACACCTTC.

This clone was observed a single time. This chain connects TRBV7-9 to TRBJ2-1; 7 bases are shared with TRBD2. Losses at the gene ends were 6 bases for V and 4 bases for J; bases not matched to a gene: 15. The CDR3 sequence is 17 residues long. Per the germline V gene, CDR1 is SEHNR and CDR2 is FQNEAQ (reference sequence). CDR3 sequence: CASSSPWGGDSYNEQFF. The CDR3 DNA is TGTGCCAGCAGTTCCCCCTGGGGGGGGGACTCATACAATGAGCAGTTCTTC. Using reference TRBV7-9 and TRBJ2-1 for the parts outside the CDR3, the full variable domain is DTGVSQNPRHKITKRGQNVTFRCDPISEHNRLYWYRQTLGQGPEFLTYFQNEAQLEKSRLLSDRFSAERPKGSFSTLEIQRTEQGDSAMYLCASSSPWGGDSYNEQFFGPGTRLTVL.

The rearrangement uses TRBV7-2 and TRBJ1-1; the D is unclear. This CDR3 comprises 14 residues. Between the trimmed V and J ends, which lost 3 bases and 1 base, there was a span of 9 bases. Germline V CDR1 and CDR2: SGHTA, FQGNSA. The CDR3, as DNA: TGTGCCAGCAGCTTTATGACTAGGAACACTGAAGCTTTCTTT. Protein: CASSFMTRNTEAFF.

V gene TRBV6-6 combines with J gene TRBJ2-7; D might be TRBD2 (5 bases). Germline-derived CDR1 and CDR2 are MNHNY and SVGAGI (reference sequence). The CDR3 spans 12 residues. Trimming took 5 bases from V and 7 from J, leaving 12 bases between them. CDR3 DNA: TGTGCCAGCAGTCCAGCGGACGAGGAGCAGTACTTC. It is translated as CASSPADEEQYF.

The V call is TRBV18, the J call TRBJ2-6; tentatively, D is TRBD2 (5 bases). Germline CDR1 KGHSH, CDR2 LQKENI. The V gene lost 4 bases and the J gene lost 0 bases, with 10 bases spanning the gap. The CDR3 contains 16 residues. The CDR3 coding sequence is TGTGCCAGCTCACGAGGGCCCAGCTCTGGGGCCAACGTCCTGACTTTC. Protein product: CASSRGPSSGANVLTF.

V gene TRBV5-1 combines with J gene TRBJ2-1; D may be TRBD1 (6 bases). V was trimmed by 4 bases and J by 4 bases, leaving 15 bases between them. Germline values: CDR1 SGHRS, CDR2 YFSETQ. CDR3 length equals 15 residues. CDR3 amino acids: CASSTMGAGYNEQFF. The CDR3 DNA reads as TGCGCCAGCAGCACGATGGGGGCCGGATACAATGAGCAGTTCTTC.

V is TRBV28 and J is TRBJ1-1; 7 bases fit TRBD1. The V segment lost 4 bases and the J segment 6 bases; nucleotides outside the gene matches: 14. Germline V gives CDR1 MDHEN, CDR2 SYDVKM. CDR3 size: 16 residues. The CDR3 nucleotides are TGTGCCAGCAGTTCGGGACAGTTCCGACTGATCGCTGAAGCTTTCTTT. This gives the protein CASSSGQFRLIAEAFF.

The chain couples TRBV7-2 to TRBJ1-1, with D tentatively TRBD1 (5 bases). The V end was cut by 3 bases, the J end by 3 bases, with 11 bases between. Germline CDR1 and CDR2: SGHTA and FQGNSA. This CDR3 has 14 amino acids. Here the CDR3 reads CASSFGSRDTEAFF. CDR3 DNA: TGTGCCAGCAGCTTTGGATCCAGGGACACTGAAGCTTTCTTT.

The genes are TRBV4-1 and TRBJ2-7; no definite D call. The V and J ends lost 1 base and 3 bases respectively, with 7 bases between them. The CDR3 is made up of 13 amino acids. Germline loops: CDR1 MGHRA, CDR2 YSYEKL. CDR3 sequence reads: CASSQAEFYEQYF. In nucleotides, the CDR3 is TGCGCCAGCAGCCAAGCCGAGTTCTACGAGCAGTACTTC.

V is TRBV30 and J is TRBJ1-6; weak D call: TRBD1 (6 bases). The CDR3 sequence is 14 residues long. With 5 bases removed from V and 12 bases from J, the gap between germline ends came to 20 bases. Germline CDR1 reads GTSNPN; CDR2 reads SVGIG (reference sequence). CDR3 DNA sequence: TGTGCCTGGGAGCTGGGGGCAGCGCCCGGACCCCTCCACTTT. It specifies CAWELGAAPGPLHF.

The chain couples TRBV5-1 to TRBJ2-3; D is unclear. Germline CDR1 and CDR2: SGHRS and YFSETQ. The CDR3 contains 16 residues. V gave up 0 bases and J gave up 0 bases, with 11 bases separating them. The CDR3 region is CASSLGLATSTDTQYF. In DNA form, the CDR3 reads TGCGCCAGCAGCTTGGGTCTGGCGACTAGCACAGATACGCAGTATTTT.

This chain joins TRBV13 and TRBJ2-6; no firm D call. The CDR3 has 17 residues. V shed 4 bases and J shed 0 bases, with 13 bases lying between them. CDR1 is PRHDT and CDR2 is FYEKMQ in the germline V gene (reference sequence). This CDR3 is CASSSVGRTSGANVLTF. CDR3 nucleotide sequence: TGTGCCAGCAGCTCGGTTGGGCGCACCTCTGGGGCCAACGTCCTGACTTTC. The whole variable domain, remainder taken from reference TRBV13 and TRBJ2-6, is AAGVIQSPRHLIKEKRETATLKCYPIPRHDTVYWYQQGPGQDPQFLISFYEKMQSDKGSIPDRFSAQQFSDYHSELNMSSLELGDSALYFCASSSVGRTSGANVLTFGAGSRLTVL.

The rearrangement uses TRBV5-5 and TRBJ2-7; D possibly corresponds to TRBD1 (6 bases). This CDR3 spans 15 amino acids. Germline CDR1 SGHKS, CDR2 YYEKEE (reference sequence). V was cut by 0 bases and J by 0 bases, with 10 bases left in between. The CDR3 DNA reads as TGTGCCAGCAGCTTGGTACGGACAGCCTCCTACGAGCAGTACTTC. It yields the protein CASSLVRTASYEQYF. Supplemented by reference TRBV5-5 and TRBJ2-7, the full variable domain reads DAGVTQSPTHLIKTRGQQVTLRCSPISGHKSVSWYQQVLGQGPQFIFQYYEKEERGRGNFPDRFSARQFPNYSSELNVNALLLGDSALYLCASSLVRTASYEQYFGPGTRLTVT.

The V call is TRBV4-2, the J call TRBJ2-7; D possibly corresponds to TRBD1 (5 bases). Looked up from germline, CDR1 is LGHNA and CDR2 is YNFKEQ. Trimming shortened V by 3 bases and J by 7 bases, and 16 bases separated the two germline ends. This CDR3 has 14 amino acids. CDR3 amino acids: CASSQQVTALEQYF. DNA for the CDR3: TGTGCCAGCAGCCAGCAAGTGACAGCTCTGGAGCAGTACTTC.

As regards this clone: The junction departs from the called germline gene at one end, perhaps through a read error. The J gene is TRBJ2-3, the V gene TRBV7-9; 8 bases are a match to TRBD2. The CDR3 is 16 residues long. The V gene's germline CDR1 is SEHNR and CDR2 FQNEAQ (reference sequence). CDR3 nucleotide sequence: TGTTCCAGCAGCCCGCCAACTAGCGGTAGCACAGATACGCAGTATTTT. Its translation: CSSSPPTSGSTDTQYF.

V usage is TRBV10-1 and J usage is TRBJ2-1, with 11 bases that match TRBD2. This CDR3 region has 17 residues. CDR1 is WNHNN and CDR2 is SYGVQD in the germline V gene (reference sequence). V shed 6 bases, J shed 0 bases, and the junction held 7 bases outside the gene matches. In DNA, the CDR3 is TGCGCCAGCAGCAGAAACACTAGCGGGGGCTCCTACAATGAGCAGTTCTTC. It yields the protein CASSRNTSGGSYNEQFF.

The V and J genes are TRBV11-2 and TRBJ1-5; 7 positions agree with TRBD1. Trimming cost V 0 bases and J 7 bases; bases outside gene matches: 6. Germline lookup yields CDR1 SGHAT and CDR2 FQNNGV. This CDR3 is built from 15 residues. CDR3 in amino acids: CASSLETGRGQPQHF. DNA of the CDR3: TGTGCCAGCAGCTTAGAGACAGGGCGTGGACAGCCCCAGCATTTT.

This clone turned up a few times. The genes are TRBV18 and TRBJ1-3, with a possible D match to TRBD1 (6 bases). There are 16 residues in the CDR3. CDR1 and CDR2 (germline): KGHSH, LQKENI. Trimming took 3 bases from V and 7 from J, leaving 19 bases between them. The CDR3, as DNA: TGTGCCAGCTCACCCGCCGAAGGACAGAGGAGCAACACCATATATTTT. It translates to CASSPAEGQRSNTIYF.

This clone occurred a few times. CDR3 region: CASSFKTPDTQYF. In nucleotides, the CDR3 is TGCGCCAGCAGCTTTAAGACTCCAGATACGCAGTATTTT. The rearrangement joins TRBV5-1 to TRBJ2-3; D gene ambiguous. The CDR3 sequence is 13 residues long. The germline CDR1 and CDR2 sequences are SGHRS and YFSETQ. Trimming stripped 2 bases from V and 4 bases from J, with 8 bases between.

The V call is TRBV28, the J call TRBJ1-4; D ambiguous. The CDR3 length is 12 residues. Germline CDR1 reads MDHEN; CDR2 reads SYDVKM. The ends were cut back, 4 bases at V and 6 bases at J, with 6 bases in the middle. The CDR3 DNA reads TGTGCCAGCAGTTCCGTCGATGAAAAACTGTTTTTT. As protein: CASSSVDEKLFF.

This clone was observed a single time. The rearrangement uses TRBV5-1 and TRBJ2-7; D not resolved. Germline values: CDR1 SGHRS, CDR2 YFSETQ. Trimming stripped 0 bases from V and 0 bases from J, with 7 bases between. The CDR3 extends over 14 amino acids. The chain's CDR3 is CASSLERPSYEQYF. In DNA form, the CDR3 reads TGCGCCAGCAGCTTGGAGCGACCCTCCTACGAGCAGTACTTC.

The rearrangement links TRBV6-5 to TRBJ1-1; 10 nucleotides line up with TRBD1. Germline V CDR1 and CDR2: MNHEY, SVGAGI. The CDR3 contains 13 residues. With 3 bases clipped from V and 11 bases from J, the junction kept 6 bases outside the gene matches. CDR3 residues: CASSYPGQGYAFF. Written as DNA, the CDR3 is TGTGCCAGCAGTTATCCGGGACAGGGGTATGCTTTCTTT.